This TCR beta chain came from a study of glioma-infiltrating T cells. The study, taken as a whole, reports: Tissue-blood divergence was below expectation in non-neoplastic patients, above in gliomas.

The CDR3 is 15 residues long. V lost 3 bases, J lost 6 bases, and 16 bases lay in between. Germline V gives CDR1 SGDLS, CDR2 YYNGEE. In the case of this clonotype: Its target is unknown.

The iRepertoire nested amplicon-rescue multiplex PCR amplified TCR alpha and beta CDR3s from RNA. MiXCR was run by TCRdb on the multiplex PCR reads, yielding one entry per CDR3 protein. Among 85,000 to 110,000 distinct CDR3 sequences listed, around 31% were seen once. This TCR derives from a human donor with low-grade glioma or glioblastoma, undergoing nonglioma brain surgery, or in good health (not recorded which). The chain joins TRBV9 to TRBJ2-1; D possibly corresponds to TRBD2 (5 bases). Sample: glioma tissue, nonneoplastic brain tissue, or PBMCs (not recorded which). In DNA form, the CDR3 reads TGTGCCAGCAGCGGGCCGGGGAACGCCTCCAATGAGCAGTTCTTC. Protein: CASSGPGNASNEQFF.